This TCR beta chain was recovered during a study of cytomegalovirus exposure and HLA in healthy donors. Notes on the study in general: A missense variant in DCLRE1C was later tied to TCR beta V- and J-gene trimming. A few chains linked to CMV were shown in vitro to be specific for CMV antigens.

Worth noting for this clone: The antigen is undetermined. The sample carries other DNA sequences with the same CDR3.

CDR1 and CDR2 from the germline V gene are SGDLS and YYNGEE. With 0 bases clipped from V and 7 bases from J, the junction kept 0 bases outside the gene matches. This CDR3 has 14 amino acids. PCR was performed using 60 Vbeta and 13 Jbeta primers. TCRdb's table, derived via immunoSEQ multiplex PCR, lists solely in-frame clones and lacks some. The table has fewer than 250,000 clones, 79% seen once. This receptor was obtained from a male donor in good health and CMV-seropositive. Material for sequencing was PBMCs. This chain links TRBV9 with TRBJ1-6; 8 bases fit TRBD1. In DNA, the CDR3 is TGTGCCAGCAGCGTAGGACAGGGGAATTCACCCCTCCACTTT. It encodes CASSVGQGNSPLHF.